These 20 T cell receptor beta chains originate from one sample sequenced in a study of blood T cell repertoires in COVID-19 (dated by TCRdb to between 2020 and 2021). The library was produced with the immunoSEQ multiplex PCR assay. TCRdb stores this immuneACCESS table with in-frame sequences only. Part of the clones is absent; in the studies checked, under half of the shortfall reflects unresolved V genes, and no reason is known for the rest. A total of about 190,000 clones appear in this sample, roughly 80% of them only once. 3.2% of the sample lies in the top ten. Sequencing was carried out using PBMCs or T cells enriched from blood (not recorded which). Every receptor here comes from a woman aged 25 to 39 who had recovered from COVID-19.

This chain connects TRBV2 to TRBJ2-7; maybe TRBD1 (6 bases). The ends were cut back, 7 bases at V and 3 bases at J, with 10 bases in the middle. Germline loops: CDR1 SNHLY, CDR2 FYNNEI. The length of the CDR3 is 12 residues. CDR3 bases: TGTGCCAGCAACCCGACAGGCTACGAGCAGTACGTC. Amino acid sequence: CASNPTGYEQYV.

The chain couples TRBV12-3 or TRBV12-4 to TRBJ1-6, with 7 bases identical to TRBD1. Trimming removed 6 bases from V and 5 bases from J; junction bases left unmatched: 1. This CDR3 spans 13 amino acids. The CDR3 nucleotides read TGTGCCAGCAGAGGGACAGATAATTCACCCCTCCACTTT. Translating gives CASRGTDNSPLHF.

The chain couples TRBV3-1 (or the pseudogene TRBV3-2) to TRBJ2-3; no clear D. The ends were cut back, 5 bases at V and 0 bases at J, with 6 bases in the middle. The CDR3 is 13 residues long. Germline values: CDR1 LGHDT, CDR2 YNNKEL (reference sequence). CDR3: CASSARSTDTQYF. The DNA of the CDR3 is TGTGCCAGCAGCGCCAGGAGCACAGATACGCAGTATTTT.

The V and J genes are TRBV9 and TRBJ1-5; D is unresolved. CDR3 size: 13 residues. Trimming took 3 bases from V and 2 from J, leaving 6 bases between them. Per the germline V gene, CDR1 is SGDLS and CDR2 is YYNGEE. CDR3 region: CASSERGNQPQHF. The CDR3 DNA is TGTGCCAGCAGCGAAAGAGGCAATCAGCCCCAGCATTTT.

CDR3 residues: CASSPPGQSTGELFF. CDR3 nucleotides: TGTGCCAGCAGTCCCCCGGGACAGAGCACCGGGGAGCTGTTTTTT. This chain uses TRBV6-6 with TRBJ2-2, with 7 bases aligning to TRBD1. V shed 5 bases, J shed 4 bases, and the junction held 7 bases outside the gene matches. The CDR3 runs to 15 residues. CDR1 and CDR2 from the germline V gene are MNHNY and SVGAGI (reference sequence).

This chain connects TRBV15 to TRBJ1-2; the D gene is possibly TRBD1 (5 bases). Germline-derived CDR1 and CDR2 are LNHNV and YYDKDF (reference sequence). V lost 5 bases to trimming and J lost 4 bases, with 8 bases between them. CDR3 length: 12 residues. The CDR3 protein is CATSQGTYGYTF. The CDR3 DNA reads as TGTGCCACCAGCCAGGGAACCTATGGCTACACCTTC.

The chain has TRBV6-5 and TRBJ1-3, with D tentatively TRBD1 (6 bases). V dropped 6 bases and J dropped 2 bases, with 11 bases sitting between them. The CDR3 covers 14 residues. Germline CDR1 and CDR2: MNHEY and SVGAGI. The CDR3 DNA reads TGTGCCAGCAGCCCACAGGGAGCTGGAAACACCATATATTTT. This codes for CASSPQGAGNTIYF.

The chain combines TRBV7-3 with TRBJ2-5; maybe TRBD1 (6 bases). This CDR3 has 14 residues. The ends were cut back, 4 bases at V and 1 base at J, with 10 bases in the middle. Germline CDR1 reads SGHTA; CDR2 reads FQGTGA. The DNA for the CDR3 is TGTGCCAGCAGCTCCTCGGACAGCCAAGAGACCCAGTACTTC. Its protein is CASSSSDSQETQYF.

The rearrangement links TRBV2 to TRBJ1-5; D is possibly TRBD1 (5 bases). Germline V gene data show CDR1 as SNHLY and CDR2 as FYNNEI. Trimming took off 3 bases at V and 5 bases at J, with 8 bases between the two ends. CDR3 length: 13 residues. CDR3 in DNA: TGTGCCAGCAGTGATATCAGGGATCAGCCCCAGCATTTT. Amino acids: CASSDIRDQPQHF. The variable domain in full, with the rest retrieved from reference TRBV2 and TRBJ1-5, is EPEVTQTPSHQVTQMGQEVILRCVPISNHLYFYWYRQILGQKVEFLVSFYNNEISEKSEIFDDQFSVERPDGSNFTLKIRSTKLEDSAMYFCASSDIRDQPQHFGDGTRLSIL.

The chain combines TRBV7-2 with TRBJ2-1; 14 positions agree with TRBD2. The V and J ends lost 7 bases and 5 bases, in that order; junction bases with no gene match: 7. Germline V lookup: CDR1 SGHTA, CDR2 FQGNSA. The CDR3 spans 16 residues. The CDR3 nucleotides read TGTGCCAGCAACAGTCGGACTAGCGGGGGGCACAATGAGCAGTTCTTC. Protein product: CASNSRTSGGHNEQFF.

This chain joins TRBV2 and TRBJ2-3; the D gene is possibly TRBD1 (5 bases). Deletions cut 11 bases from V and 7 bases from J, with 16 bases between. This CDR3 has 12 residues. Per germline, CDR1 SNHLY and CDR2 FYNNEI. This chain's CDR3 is CAGKVGANTQYF. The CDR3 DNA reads TGTGCCGGCAAGGTAGGGGCGAATACGCAGTATTTT.

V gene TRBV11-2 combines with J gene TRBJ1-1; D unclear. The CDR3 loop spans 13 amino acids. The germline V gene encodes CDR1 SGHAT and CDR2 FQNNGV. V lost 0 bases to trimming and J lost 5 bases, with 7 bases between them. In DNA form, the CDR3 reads TGTGCCAGCAGCTTAGAGGCGGGTACTGAAGCTTTCTTT. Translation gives CASSLEAGTEAFF.

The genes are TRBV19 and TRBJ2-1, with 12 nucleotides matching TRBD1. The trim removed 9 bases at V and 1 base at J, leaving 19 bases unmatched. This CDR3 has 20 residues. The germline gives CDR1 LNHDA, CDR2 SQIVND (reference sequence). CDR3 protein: CASLGRDRGRLAGSYNEQFF. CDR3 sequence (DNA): TGTGCCAGCCTCGGCCGGGACAGGGGGCGACTAGCGGGTTCCTACAATGAGCAGTTCTTC.

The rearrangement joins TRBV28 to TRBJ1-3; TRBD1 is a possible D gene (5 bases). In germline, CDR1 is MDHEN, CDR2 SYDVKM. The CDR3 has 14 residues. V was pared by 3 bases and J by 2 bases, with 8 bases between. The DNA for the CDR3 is TGTGCCAGCAGTTTCCGGGGGACTGGAAACACCATATATTTT. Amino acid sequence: CASSFRGTGNTIYF.

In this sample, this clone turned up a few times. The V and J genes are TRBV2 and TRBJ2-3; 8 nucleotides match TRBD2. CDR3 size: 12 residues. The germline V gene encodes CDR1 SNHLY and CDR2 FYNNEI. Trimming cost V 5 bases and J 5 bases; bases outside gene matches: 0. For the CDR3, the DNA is TGTGCCAGCAGTAGCGGGGGAGATACGCAGTATTTT. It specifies CASSSGGDTQYF.

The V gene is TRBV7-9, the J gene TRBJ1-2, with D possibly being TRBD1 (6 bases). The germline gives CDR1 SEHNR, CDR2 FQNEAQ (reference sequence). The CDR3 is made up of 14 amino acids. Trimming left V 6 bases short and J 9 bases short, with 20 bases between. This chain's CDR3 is CASSLGGALLSYTF. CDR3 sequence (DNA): TGTGCCAGCAGTCTAGGGGGGGCGTTACTGAGCTACACCTTC. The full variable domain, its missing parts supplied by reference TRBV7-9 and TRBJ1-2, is DTGVSQNPRHKITKRGQNVTFRCDPISEHNRLYWYRQTLGQGPEFLTYFQNEAQLEKSRLLSDRFSAERPKGSFSTLEIQRTEQGDSAMYLCASSLGGALLSYTFGSGTRLTVV.

Written as DNA, the CDR3 is TGTGCCAGCAGCTTTTCGACAGGGGTGTATCAGCCCCAGCATTTT. This encodes CASSFSTGVYQPQHF. The chain is built from TRBV7-2 and TRBJ1-5; TRBD1 aligns across 8 bases. V was pared by 3 bases and J by 5 bases, with 6 bases of the junction left unmatched. From germline, CDR1 is SGHTA and CDR2 FQGNSA. This CDR3 region has 15 residues.

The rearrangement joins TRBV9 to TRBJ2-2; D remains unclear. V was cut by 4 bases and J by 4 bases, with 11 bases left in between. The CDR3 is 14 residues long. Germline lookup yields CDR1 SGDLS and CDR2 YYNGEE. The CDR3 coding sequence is TGTGCCAGCAGCCCCCGTTCAGTCACCGGGGAGCTGTTTTTT. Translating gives CASSPRSVTGELFF.

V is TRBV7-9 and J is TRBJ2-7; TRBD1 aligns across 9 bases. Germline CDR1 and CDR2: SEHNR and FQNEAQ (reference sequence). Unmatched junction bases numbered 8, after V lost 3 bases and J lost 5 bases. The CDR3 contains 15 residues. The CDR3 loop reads CASSLTGTGKNEQYF. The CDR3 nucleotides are TGTGCCAGCAGCTTGACTGGGACAGGGAAGAACGAGCAGTACTTC.

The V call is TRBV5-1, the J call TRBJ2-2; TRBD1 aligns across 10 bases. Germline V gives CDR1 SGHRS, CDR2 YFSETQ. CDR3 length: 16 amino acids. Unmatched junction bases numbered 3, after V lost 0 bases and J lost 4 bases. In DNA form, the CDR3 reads TGCGCCAGCAGCTTGGTTGGGACAGGGGCCACCGGGGAGCTGTTTTTT. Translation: CASSLVGTGATGELFF.